Listed below are T cell receptor beta chains from one sample, sequenced in a study of early T cells in non-severe SARS-CoV-2 infection. TCRdb reprocessed the 5' RACE reads via MiXCR and lists one record per CDR3 protein. The sample has some 48,000 distinct CDR3 sequences, 6.2% seen once. The input for sequencing was whole blood, taken at baseline. The source is an adult who was a healthcare worker with PCR-confirmed SARS-CoV-2 infection or an uninfected control (not recorded which). Each CDR3 is given with its conserved first and last residue.

j_gene: TRBJ2-2; v_gene: TRBV7-2; CDR3aa: CASSPSSVGELFF
j_gene: TRBJ1-4; v_gene: TRBV6-6; CDR3aa: CASSPGLASNEKLFF
j_gene: TRBJ2-6; v_gene: TRBV20-1; CDR3aa: CSARRADSGANVLTF
j_gene: TRBJ2-2; v_gene: TRBV10-2; CDR3aa: CASSRRTSAGTGELFF
j_gene: TRBJ2-7; v_gene: TRBV4-2; CDR3aa: CASSQDTDTALDEQYF
j_gene: TRBJ1-1; v_gene: TRBV11-2; CDR3aa: CASSYRVAGTEAFF
j_gene: TRBJ2-2; v_gene: TRBV6-6; CDR3aa: CASSYSGAFTGELFF
j_gene: TRBJ2-7; v_gene: TRBV2; CDR3aa: CASSAGMYEQYF
j_gene: TRBJ2-4; v_gene: TRBV5-1; CDR3aa: CASSRGQGAKNIQYF
j_gene: TRBJ2-2; v_gene: TRBV12-3/TRBV12-4; CDR3aa: CATHPAGERSGELFF